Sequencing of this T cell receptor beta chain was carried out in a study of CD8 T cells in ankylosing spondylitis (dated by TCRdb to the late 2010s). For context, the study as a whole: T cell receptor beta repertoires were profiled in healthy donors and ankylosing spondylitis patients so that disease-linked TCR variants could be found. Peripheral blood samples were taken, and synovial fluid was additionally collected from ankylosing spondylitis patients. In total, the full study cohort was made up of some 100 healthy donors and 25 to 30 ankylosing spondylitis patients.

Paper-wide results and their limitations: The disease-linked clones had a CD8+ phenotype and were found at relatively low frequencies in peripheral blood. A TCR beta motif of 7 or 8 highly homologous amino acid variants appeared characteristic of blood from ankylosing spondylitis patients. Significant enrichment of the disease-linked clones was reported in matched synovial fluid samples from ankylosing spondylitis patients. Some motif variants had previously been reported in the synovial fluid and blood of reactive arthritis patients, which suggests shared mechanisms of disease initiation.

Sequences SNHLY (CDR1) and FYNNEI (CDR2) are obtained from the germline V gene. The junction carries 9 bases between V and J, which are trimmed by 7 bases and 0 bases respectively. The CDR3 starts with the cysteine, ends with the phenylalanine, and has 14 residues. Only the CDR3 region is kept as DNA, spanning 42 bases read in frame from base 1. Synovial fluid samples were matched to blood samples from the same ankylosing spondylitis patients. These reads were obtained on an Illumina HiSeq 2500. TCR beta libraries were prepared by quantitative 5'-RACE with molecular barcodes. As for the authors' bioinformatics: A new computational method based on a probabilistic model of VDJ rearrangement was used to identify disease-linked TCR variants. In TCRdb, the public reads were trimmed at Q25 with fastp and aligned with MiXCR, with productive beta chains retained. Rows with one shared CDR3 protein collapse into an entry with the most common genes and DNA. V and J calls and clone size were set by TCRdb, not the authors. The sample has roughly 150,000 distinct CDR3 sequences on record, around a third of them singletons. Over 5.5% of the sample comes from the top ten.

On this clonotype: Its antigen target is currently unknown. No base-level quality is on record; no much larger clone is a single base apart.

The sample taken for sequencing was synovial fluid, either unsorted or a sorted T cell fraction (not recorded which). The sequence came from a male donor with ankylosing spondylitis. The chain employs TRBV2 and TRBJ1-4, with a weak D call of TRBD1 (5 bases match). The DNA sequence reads TGTGCCAGCAAATGGGGGTCAACTAATGAAAAACTGTTTTTT. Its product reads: CASKWGSTNEKLFF.